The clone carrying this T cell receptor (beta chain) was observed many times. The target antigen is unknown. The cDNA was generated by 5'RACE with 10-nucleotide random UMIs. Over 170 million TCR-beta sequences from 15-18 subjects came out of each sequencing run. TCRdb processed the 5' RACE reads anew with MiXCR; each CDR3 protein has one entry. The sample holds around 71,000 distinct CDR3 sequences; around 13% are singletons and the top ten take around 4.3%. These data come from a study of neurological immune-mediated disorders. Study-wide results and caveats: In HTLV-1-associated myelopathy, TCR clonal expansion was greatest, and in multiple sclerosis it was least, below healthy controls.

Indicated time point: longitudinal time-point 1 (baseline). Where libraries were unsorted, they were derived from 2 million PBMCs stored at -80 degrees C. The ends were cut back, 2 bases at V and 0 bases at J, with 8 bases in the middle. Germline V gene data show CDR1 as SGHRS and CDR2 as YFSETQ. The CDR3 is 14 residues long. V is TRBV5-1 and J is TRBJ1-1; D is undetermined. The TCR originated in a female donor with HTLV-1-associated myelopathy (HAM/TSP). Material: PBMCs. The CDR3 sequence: CASSFANLNTEAFF. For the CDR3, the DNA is TGCGCCAGCAGCTTTGCCAACCTGAACACTGAAGCTTTCTTT.